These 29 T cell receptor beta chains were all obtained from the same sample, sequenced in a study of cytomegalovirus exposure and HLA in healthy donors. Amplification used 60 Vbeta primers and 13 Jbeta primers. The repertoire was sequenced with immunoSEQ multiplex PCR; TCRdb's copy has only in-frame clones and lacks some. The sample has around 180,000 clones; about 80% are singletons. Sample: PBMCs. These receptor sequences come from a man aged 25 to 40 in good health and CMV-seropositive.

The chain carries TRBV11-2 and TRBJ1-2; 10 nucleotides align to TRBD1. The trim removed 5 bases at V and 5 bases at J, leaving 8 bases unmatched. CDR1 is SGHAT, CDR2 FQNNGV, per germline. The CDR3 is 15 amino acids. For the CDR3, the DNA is TGTGCCAGCAGCCGAGGGACAGGGGCACAATATGGCTACACCTTC. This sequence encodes CASSRGTGAQYGYTF. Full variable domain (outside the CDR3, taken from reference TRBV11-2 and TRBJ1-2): EAGVAQSPRYKIIEKRQSVAFWCNPISGHATLYWYQQILGQGPKLLIQFQNNGVVDDSQLPKDRFSAERLKGVDSTLKIQPAKLEDSAVYLCASSRGTGAQYGYTFGSGTRLTVV.

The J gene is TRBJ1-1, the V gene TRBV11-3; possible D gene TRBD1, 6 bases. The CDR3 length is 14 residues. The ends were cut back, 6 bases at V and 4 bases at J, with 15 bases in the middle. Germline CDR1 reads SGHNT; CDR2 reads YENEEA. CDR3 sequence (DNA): TGTGCCAGCAGGCCTACAGGGTTGGTCACTGAAGCTTTCTTT. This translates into CASRPTGLVTEAFF.

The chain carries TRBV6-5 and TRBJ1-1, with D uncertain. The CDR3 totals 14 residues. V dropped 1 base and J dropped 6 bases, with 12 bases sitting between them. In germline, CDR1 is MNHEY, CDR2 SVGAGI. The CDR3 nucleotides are TGTGCCAGCAGTTACTTCGGGGAGGGCCCTGAAGCTTTCTTT. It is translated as CASSYFGEGPEAFF.

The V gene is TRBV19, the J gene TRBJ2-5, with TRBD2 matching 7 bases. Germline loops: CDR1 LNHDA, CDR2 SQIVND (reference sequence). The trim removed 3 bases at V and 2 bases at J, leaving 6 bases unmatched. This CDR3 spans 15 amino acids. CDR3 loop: CASSIPGGVQETQYF. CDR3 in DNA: TGTGCCAGTAGTATCCCGGGAGGTGTACAAGAGACCCAGTACTTC.

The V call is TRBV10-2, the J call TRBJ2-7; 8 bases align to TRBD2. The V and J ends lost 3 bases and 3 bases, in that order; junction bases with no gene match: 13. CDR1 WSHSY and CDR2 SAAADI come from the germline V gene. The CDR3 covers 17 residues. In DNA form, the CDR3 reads TGCGCCAGCAGTGATCCTCAGTATAGCGGGATAGTCTACGAGCAGTACTTC. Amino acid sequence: CASSDPQYSGIVYEQYF.

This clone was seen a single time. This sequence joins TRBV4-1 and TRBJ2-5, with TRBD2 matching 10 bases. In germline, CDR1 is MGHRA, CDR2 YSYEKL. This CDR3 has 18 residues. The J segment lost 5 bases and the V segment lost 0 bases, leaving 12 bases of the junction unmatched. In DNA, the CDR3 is TGCGCCAGCAGCCAAGACATCGCGGCTAGCGGGAGCCGGGAGACCCAGTACTTC. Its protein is CASSQDIAASGSRETQYF.

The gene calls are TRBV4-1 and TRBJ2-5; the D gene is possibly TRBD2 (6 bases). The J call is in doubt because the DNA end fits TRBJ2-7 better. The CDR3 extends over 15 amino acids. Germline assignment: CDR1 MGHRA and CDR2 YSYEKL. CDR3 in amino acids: CASSLRAGSTYEQYF. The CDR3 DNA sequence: TGCGCCAGCAGCCTCCGCGCGGGGTCTACCTACGAGCAGTACTTC.

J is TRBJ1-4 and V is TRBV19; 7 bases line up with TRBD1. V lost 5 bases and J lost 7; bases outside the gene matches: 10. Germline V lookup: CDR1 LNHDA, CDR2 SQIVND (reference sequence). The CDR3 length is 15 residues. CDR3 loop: CASSPTTGWGEKLFF. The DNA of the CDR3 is TGTGCCAGTAGTCCGACGACAGGGTGGGGTGAAAAACTGTTTTTT.

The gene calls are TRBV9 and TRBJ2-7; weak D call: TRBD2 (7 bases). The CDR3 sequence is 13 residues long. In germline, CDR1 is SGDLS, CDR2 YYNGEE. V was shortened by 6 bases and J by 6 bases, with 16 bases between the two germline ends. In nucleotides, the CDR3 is TGTGCCAGCAACCAAAGGGGGGGACCCGAGCAGTACTTC. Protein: CASNQRGGPEQYF.

The CDR3 DNA follows: TGTGCCAGTGGTCGGGGGGTAAGTGATCAGCCCCAGCATTTT. Protein: CASGRGVSDQPQHF. V is TRBV6-5 and J is TRBJ1-5; D is perhaps TRBD1 (5 bases). Trimming pared 9 bases from V and 5 bases from J, leaving 17 bases between. CDR1 and CDR2 (germline): MNHEY, SVGAGI. This CDR3 is 14 amino acids long.

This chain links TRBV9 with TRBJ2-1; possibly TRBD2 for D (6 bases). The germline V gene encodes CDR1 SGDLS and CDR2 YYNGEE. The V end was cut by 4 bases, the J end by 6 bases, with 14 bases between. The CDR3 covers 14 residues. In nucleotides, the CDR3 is TGTGCCAGCAGCCCGCCCGGGGGTACCAATGAGCAGTTCTTC. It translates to CASSPPGGTNEQFF.

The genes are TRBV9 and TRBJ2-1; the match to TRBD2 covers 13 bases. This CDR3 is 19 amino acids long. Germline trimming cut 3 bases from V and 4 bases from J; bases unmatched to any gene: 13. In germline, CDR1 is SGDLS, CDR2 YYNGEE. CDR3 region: CASSAQGLAGEWSYNEQFF. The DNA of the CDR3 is TGTGCCAGCAGCGCACAAGGACTAGCGGGAGAATGGTCGTACAATGAGCAGTTCTTC. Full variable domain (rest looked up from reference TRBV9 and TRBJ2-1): DSGVTQTPKHLITATGQRVTLRCSPRSGDLSVYWYQQSLDQGLQFLIQYYNGEERAKGNILERFSAQQFPDLHSELNLSSLELGDSALYFCASSAQGLAGEWSYNEQFFGPGTRLTVL.

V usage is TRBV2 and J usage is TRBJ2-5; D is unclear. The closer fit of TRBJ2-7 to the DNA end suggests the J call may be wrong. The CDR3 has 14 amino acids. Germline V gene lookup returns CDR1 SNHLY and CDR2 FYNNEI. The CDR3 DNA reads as TGTGCCAGCAGTGAACGGTTTCACTCCTACGAGCAGTACTTC. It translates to CASSERFHSYEQYF.

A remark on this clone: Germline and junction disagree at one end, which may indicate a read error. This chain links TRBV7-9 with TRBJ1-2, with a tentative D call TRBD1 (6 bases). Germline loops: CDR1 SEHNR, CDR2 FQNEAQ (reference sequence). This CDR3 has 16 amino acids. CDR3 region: CASSTPMDSTNYGHTF. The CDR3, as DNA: TGTGCCAGCAGCACCCCTATGGACAGTACGAACTATGGCCACACCTTC.

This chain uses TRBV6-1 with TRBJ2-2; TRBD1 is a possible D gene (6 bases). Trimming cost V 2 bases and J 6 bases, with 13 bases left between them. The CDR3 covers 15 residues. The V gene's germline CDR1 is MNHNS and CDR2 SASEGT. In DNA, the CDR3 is TGTGCCAGCAGTGAATCACAAAGGGGGTCCGGGGAGCTGTTTTTT. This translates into CASSESQRGSGELFF.

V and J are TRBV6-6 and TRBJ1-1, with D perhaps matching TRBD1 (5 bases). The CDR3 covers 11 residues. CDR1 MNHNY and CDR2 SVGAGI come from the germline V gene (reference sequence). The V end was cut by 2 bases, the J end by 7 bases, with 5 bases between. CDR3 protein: CASSYRGEAFF. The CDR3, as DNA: TGTGCCAGCAGTTACAGGGGTGAAGCTTTCTTT.

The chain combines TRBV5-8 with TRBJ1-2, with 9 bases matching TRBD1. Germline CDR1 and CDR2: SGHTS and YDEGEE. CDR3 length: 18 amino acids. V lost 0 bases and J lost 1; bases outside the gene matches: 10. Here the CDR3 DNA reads TGTGCCAGCAGCTTGGAGGTTACAACAGGGGGCGATAACTATGGCTACACCTTC. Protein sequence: CASSLEVTTGGDNYGYTF. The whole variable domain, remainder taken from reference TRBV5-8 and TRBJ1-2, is EAGVTQSPTHLIKTRGQQATLRCSPISGHTSVYWYQQALGLGLQFLLWYDEGEERNRGNFPPRFSGRQFPNYSSELNVNALELEDSALYLCASSLEVTTGGDNYGYTFGSGTRLTVV.

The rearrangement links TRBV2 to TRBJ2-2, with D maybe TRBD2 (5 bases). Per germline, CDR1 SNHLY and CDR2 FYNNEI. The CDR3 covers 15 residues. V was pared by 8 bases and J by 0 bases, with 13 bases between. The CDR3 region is CASRYGVTNTGELFF. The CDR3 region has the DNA TGTGCCAGCCGGTACGGGGTAACGAACACCGGGGAGCTGTTTTTT.

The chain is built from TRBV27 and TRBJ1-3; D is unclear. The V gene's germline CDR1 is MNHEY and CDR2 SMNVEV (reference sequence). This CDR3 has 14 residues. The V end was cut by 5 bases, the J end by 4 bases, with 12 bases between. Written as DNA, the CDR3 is TGTGCCAGCAGTCCTACCATTACCGGAAACACCATATATTTT. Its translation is CASSPTITGNTIYF.

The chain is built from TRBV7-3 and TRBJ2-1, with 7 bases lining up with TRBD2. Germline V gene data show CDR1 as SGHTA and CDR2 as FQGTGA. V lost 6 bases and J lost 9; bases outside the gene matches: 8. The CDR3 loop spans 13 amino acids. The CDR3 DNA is TGTGCCAGCAGTTACGGGGGAGGGACTGAGCAGTTCTTC. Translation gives CASSYGGGTEQFF.

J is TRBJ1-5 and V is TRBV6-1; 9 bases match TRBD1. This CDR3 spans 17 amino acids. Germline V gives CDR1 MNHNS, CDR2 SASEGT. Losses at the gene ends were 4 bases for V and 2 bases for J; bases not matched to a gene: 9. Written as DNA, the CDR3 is TGTGCCAGCAGTGCCCGGGACAGGGTTGGGGGCAATCAGCCCCAGCATTTT. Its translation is CASSARDRVGGNQPQHF.

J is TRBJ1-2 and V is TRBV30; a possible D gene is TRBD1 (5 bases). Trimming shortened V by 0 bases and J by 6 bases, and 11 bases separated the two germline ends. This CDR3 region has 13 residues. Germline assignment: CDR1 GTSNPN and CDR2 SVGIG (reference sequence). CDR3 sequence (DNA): TGTGCCTGGAGTGTGTTAGGGGTTGATGGCTACACCTTC. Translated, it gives CAWSVLGVDGYTF.

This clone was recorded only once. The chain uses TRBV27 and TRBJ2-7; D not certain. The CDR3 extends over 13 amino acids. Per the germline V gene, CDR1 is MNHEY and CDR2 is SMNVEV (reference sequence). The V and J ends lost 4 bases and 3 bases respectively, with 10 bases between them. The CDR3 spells CASSWALSYEQYF. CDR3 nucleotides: TGTGCCAGCAGTTGGGCCTTAAGCTACGAGCAGTACTTC.

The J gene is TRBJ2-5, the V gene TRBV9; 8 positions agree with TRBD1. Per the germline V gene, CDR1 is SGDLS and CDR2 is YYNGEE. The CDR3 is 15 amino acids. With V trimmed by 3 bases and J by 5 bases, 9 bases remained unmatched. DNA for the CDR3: TGTGCCAGCAGCGGACGACCAGGGGGCAGGGAGACCCAGTACTTC. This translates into CASSGRPGGRETQYF. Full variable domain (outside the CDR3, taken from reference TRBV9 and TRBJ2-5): DSGVTQTPKHLITATGQRVTLRCSPRSGDLSVYWYQQSLDQGLQFLIQYYNGEERAKGNILERFSAQQFPDLHSELNLSSLELGDSALYFCASSGRPGGRETQYFGPGTRLLVL.

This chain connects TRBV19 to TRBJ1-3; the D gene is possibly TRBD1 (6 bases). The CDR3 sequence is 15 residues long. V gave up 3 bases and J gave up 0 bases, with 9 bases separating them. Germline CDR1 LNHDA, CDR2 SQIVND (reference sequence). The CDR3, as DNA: TGTGCCAGTAGTATTACAGGGTACTCTGGAAACACCATATATTTT. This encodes CASSITGYSGNTIYF. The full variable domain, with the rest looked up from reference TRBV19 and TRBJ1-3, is DGGITQSPKYLFRKEGQNVTLSCEQNLNHDAMYWYRQDPGQGLRLIYYSQIVNDFQKGDIAEGYSVSREKKESFPLTVTSAQKNPTAFYLCASSITGYSGNTIYFGEGSWLTVV.

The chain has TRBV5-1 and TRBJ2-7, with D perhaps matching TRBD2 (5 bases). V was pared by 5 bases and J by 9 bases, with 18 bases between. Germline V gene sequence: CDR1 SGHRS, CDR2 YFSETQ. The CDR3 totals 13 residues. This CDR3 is CASSEGASRGQYF. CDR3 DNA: TGCGCCAGCAGTGAGGGTGCGTCCCGAGGGCAGTACTTC.

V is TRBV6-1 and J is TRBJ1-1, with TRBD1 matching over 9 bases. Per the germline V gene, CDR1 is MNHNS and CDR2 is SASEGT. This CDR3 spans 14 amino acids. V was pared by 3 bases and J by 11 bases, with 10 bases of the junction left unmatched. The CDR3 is CASSEALWTGAAFF. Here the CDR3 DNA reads TGTGCCAGCAGTGAGGCACTGTGGACAGGGGCTGCTTTCTTT.

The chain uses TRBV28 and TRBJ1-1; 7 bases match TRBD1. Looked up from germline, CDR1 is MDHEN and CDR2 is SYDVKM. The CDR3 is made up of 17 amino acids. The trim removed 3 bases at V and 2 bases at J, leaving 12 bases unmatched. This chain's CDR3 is CASSFELRGQGNTEAFF. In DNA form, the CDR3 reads TGTGCCAGCAGTTTTGAGCTAAGGGGGCAGGGAAACACTGAAGCTTTCTTT.

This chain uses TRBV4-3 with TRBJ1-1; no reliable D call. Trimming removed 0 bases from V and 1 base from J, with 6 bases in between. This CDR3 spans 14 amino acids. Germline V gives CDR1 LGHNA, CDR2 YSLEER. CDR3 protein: CASSQDPGNTEAFF. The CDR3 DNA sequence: TGCGCCAGCAGCCAAGATCCGGGGAACACTGAAGCTTTCTTT.